This T cell receptor (beta chain) was sequenced during a study of T cells in Graves' hyperthyroidism and ophthalmopathy. TCR beta CDR3 regions were amplified from RNA. First-round RT-PCR of the TCR CDR3 relied on the HTBI primer set. MiXCR, run by TCRdb on the multiplex PCR reads, gives a single entry per CDR3 protein. Of hundreds of thousands of distinct CDR3 sequences listed, 40% to 55% are singletons. Germline lookup yields CDR1 LNHNV and CDR2 YYDKDF (reference sequence). The CDR3 runs 12 residues. V lost 3 bases to trimming and J lost 5 bases, with 7 bases between them. This sequence originates from an adult man with Graves' disease, either hyperthyroidism or ophthalmopathy (not recorded which). Sequencing used peripheral blood or thyroid tissue (not recorded which). The rearrangement links TRBV15 to TRBJ2-5; D is undetermined. CDR3 residues: CATSSLQETQYF. DNA for the CDR3: TGTGCCACCAGCAGTTTACAGGAGACCCAGTACTTC.